Sequencing of this T cell receptor (beta chain) was carried out in a study of shared clonotypes between healthy human individuals. Regarding the study as a whole: It was anticipated that sequencing depth would influence how many clonotypes donors shared. Roughly 5% of naive CD4 clonotypes were common to a few donors.

Clones were sequenced by immunoSEQ multiplex PCR, and TCRdb holds only the in-frame ones, with some missing. The sample shows under 550,000 clones, 90% to 97% of them seen only once. CDR3 length: 15 amino acids. CDR1 and CDR2 from the germline V gene are SGHRS and YFSETQ. V lost 1 base and J 6 bases, leaving 13 bases between the germline ends. Note on this clone: The antigen is undetermined.

The receptor was derived from a woman under 40 in good health. Sequenced input: naive CD4+ T cells sorted from blood. Subset defined: CD45RA+ positively selected. The J gene is TRBJ1-4, the V gene TRBV5-1; D is unclear. The CDR3 region is CASSLLGMVHEKLFF. CDR3 sequence (DNA): TGCGCCAGCAGCTTGCTCGGCATGGTGCATGAAAAACTGTTTTTT.